This is a list of T cell receptor beta chains from one sample in a study of T cells in localized non-small cell lung cancer. Data came from immunoSEQ multiplex PCR; TCRdb stores just in-frame clones and leaves some out. Of over 1,500 clones in the sample, approximately 29% were seen once. The sequenced sample was normal lung tissue next to the tumor, obtained before any cancer treatment. The receptors were gathered from a female donor of 60 years or more with stage I lung adenocarcinoma. CDR3s include the opening cysteine and the closing phenylalanine or tryptophan. A D gene is named only where the DNA matches it firmly. Size values are once, few and many counts, or a class for expanded clones, and some rows have none.

clone_size	v_call	d_call	j_call	cdr3_aa	cdr3_nt
medium-sized	TRBV4-1	NA	TRBJ2-6	CASSPGRSSGANVLTF	TGCGCCAGCAGCCCGGGACGGAGCTCTGGGGCCAACGTCCTGACTTTC
NA	TRBV6-8	TRBD1	TRBJ2-3	CASSYSGQGIDTQYF	TGTGCCAGCAGTTACTCGGGACAGGGGATAGATACGCAGTATTTT
large	TRBV30	TRBD2	TRBJ2-3	CALWPGRGRARGTTDTQYF	TGTGCCCTCTGGCCTGGAAGGGGCAGGGCGCGGGGGACCACAGATACGCAGTATTTT
few	TRBV9	TRBD1	TRBJ1-2	CASREQGRGGYTF	TGTGCCAGCAGGGAACAGGGGAGGGGCGGCTACACCTTC
few	TRBV11-3	NA	TRBJ2-5	CASSLGTSQETQYF	TGTGCCAGCAGCTTAGGAACCAGTCAAGAGACCCAGTACTTC
medium-sized	TRBV9	NA	TRBJ1-5	CASSDFVGAQPQHF	TGTGCCAGCAGTGATTTCGTGGGCGCTCAGCCCCAGCATTTT
few	TRBV11-3	TRBD1	TRBJ2-7	CASSRMTGDSYEQYF	TGTGCCAGCAGCCGCATGACAGGGGACTCCTACGAGCAGTACTTC
NA	TRBV6-8	TRBD1	TRBJ2-3	CAISANRGRSTDTQYF	TGTGCCATCAGTGCAAACAGGGGAAGAAGCACAGATACGCAGTATTTT
NA	TRBV2	NA	TRBJ1-1	CASNVRGNTEAFF	TGTGCCAGCAACGTCAGGGGGAACACTGAAGCTTTCTTT
few	TRBV6-8	NA	TRBJ1-2	CASSYSLGVGRYGYTF	TGTGCCAGCAGTTACTCTCTTGGTGTGGGACGCTATGGCTACACCTTC
NA	TRBV18	TRBD1	TRBJ1-1	CASSPPFNRGEAEAFF	TGTGCCAGCTCACCACCGTTCAACAGGGGGGAGGCTGAAGCTTTCTTT
large	TRBV6-8	TRBD1	TRBJ2-7	CASSSPRTGSYEQYF	TGTGCCAGCAGTTCGCCCCGGACAGGGTCCTACGAGCAGTACTTC
once	TRBV11-3	NA	TRBJ2-1	CASSPRGGLGSYNEQFF	TGTGCCAGCAGTCCTCGAGGCGGGCTGGGCTCCTACAATGAGCAGTTCTTC
few	TRBV9	TRBD2	TRBJ2-5	CASSPGLAGGETQYF	TGTGCCAGCAGTCCGGGACTAGCGGGAGGAGAGACCCAGTACTTC
large	TRBV6-8	TRBD2	TRBJ2-7	CASIRGRESPNEQYF	TGTGCCAGCATCCGGGGGAGGGAGTCCCCAAACGAGCAGTACTTC
NA	TRBV6-8	NA	TRBJ1-2	CASRSGTVYGYTF	TGTGCCAGCAGATCCGGGACGGTCTATGGCTACACCTTC
few	TRBV6-8	NA	TRBJ2-3	CASLRRAASTDTQYF	TGTGCCAGTCTAAGACGAGCGGCTAGCACAGATACGCAGTATTTT
few	TRBV19	TRBD2	TRBJ2-2	CASSRGAGGGGELFF	TGTGCCAGTAGTCGGGGAGCGGGAGGAGGCGGGGAGCTGTTTTTT
NA	TRBV19	NA	TRBJ1-5	CASSPRGINQPQHF	TGTGCCAGTAGCCCCAGGGGCATCAATCAGCCCCAGCATTTT
few	TRBV14	TRBD1	TRBJ1-1	CASSPQGYGAFF	TGTGCCAGCAGCCCACAGGGGTATGGAGCTTTCTTT
NA	TRBV28	TRBD1	TRBJ1-4	CASRTGVREKLFF	TGTGCCAGCCGTACAGGGGTTCGGGAAAAACTGTTTTTT
few	TRBV9	TRBD1	TRBJ1-3	CASSLGSSTGSGNTIYF	TGTGCCAGCAGCTTAGGTTCCTCGACAGGGAGCGGAAACACCATATATTTT
NA	TRBV28	NA	TRBJ1-2	CASSFGPGNYGYTF	TGTGCCAGCAGTTTCGGCCCGGGGAACTATGGCTACACCTTC
NA	TRBV9	NA	TRBJ2-3	CASSVPGTDTQYF	TGTGCCAGCAGCGTACCCGGGACAGATACGCAGTATTTT
NA	TRBV9	NA	TRBJ1-2	CASRVETDSGYTF	TGTGCCAGCAGAGTAGAGACAGATAGTGGCTACACCTTC
NA	TRBV11-3	NA	TRBJ2-2	CASSPQGGSVTGELFF	TGTGCCAGCAGCCCACAAGGAGGGTCGGTCACCGGGGAGCTGTTTTTT
medium-sized	TRBV1	NA	TRBJ1-2	CASSHEGRGEGYTF	TGCGCCAGCAGCCACGAGGGAAGGGGAGAAGGCTACACCTTC
NA	TRBV5-1	NA	TRBJ1-2	CASSPGGENQGYTF	TGCGCCAGCAGCCCCGGGGGGGAGAATCAGGGCTACACCTTC
few	TRBV10-3	NA	TRBJ2-3	CAISEGGDLDTQYF	TGTGCCATCAGTGAGGGAGGGGATTTGGATACGCAGTATTTT
few	TRBV29-1	NA	TRBJ1-1	CSVGPPDGEAFF	TGCAGCGTTGGCCCCCCGGACGGTGAAGCTTTCTTT
NA	TRBV14	TRBD2	TRBJ2-3	CASSQDIGGVNTDTQYF	TGTGCCAGCAGCCAAGACATCGGGGGGGTCAACACAGATACGCAGTATTTT
medium-sized	TRBV1	NA	TRBJ2-5	CASSQDWKLGRETQYF	TGCGCCAGCAGCCAAGATTGGAAACTGGGACGAGAGACCCAGTACTTC
NA	TRBV6-8	TRBD2	TRBJ2-1	CASSYSEAGGFNEQFF	TGTGCCAGCAGTTACTCGGAAGCGGGGGGGTTTAATGAGCAGTTCTTC
NA	TRBV11-3	NA	TRBJ2-5	CASSFGISPAQGLETQYF	TGTGCCAGCAGCTTCGGGATCTCTCCGGCCCAGGGGCTGGAGACCCAGTACTTC
NA	TRBV28	TRBD2	TRBJ2-7	CASPSGAYEQYF	TGTGCCAGCCCCAGCGGGGCCTACGAGCAGTACTTC